This is a list of T cell receptor beta chains from one sample in a study of blood T cell repertoires in COVID-19. TCRdb's copy holds only in-frame clones and misses some; the assay was immunoSEQ multiplex PCR. The repertoire has some 290,000 clones, 90% of them found once; the top ten carry around 1%. Sample: peripheral blood. The receptors here all came from a middle-aged woman with COVID-19, enrolled during active disease. The CDR3 runs from the conserved cysteine through the conserved F or W. A D gene is named only where the DNA matches it firmly. Size is omitted from some rows. Given values are once, few, many or a class for expanded clones.

>NA|TRBJ1-2|NA|TRBV4-3|14
CASSQEGRGDGYTF
TGCGCCAGCAGCCAAGAGGGGCGGGGTGATGGCTACACCTTC
>NA|TRBJ2-1|NA|TRBV28|14
CASRGGGAYNEQFF
TGTGCCAGCAGAGGGGGAGGGGCCTACAATGAGCAGTTCTTC
>NA|TRBJ1-2|NA|TRBV19|12
CASRGEGYGYTF
TGTGCCAGTAGGGGGGAGGGCTATGGCTACACCTTC
>NA|TRBJ2-1|NA|TRBV9|13
CASSVSETLQQFF
TGTGCCAGCAGCGTATCGGAGACTCTCCAGCAGTTCTTC
>TRBD1|TRBJ1-5|once|TRBV5-1|15
CASSLGDRLNQPQHF
TGCGCCAGCAGCTTGGGGGACAGGTTAAATCAGCCCCAGCATTTT
>NA|TRBJ1-2|NA|TRBV18|11
CASSPSYGYTF
TGTGCCAGCTCACCGAGCTATGGCTACACCTTC
>TRBD1|TRBJ1-5|NA|TRBV5-8|15
CASSLQGGGNQPQHF
TGTGCCAGCAGCCTACAGGGGGGTGGCAATCAGCCCCAGCATTTT
>NA|TRBJ1-1|NA|TRBV5-1|14
CASSLVPGRAEAFF
TGCGCCAGCAGCTTGGTCCCAGGGAGGGCTGAAGCTTTCTTT
>NA|TRBJ1-2|NA|TRBV19|14
CASRGRGTNYGYTF
TGTGCCAGTAGGGGCCGGGGAACTAACTATGGCTACACCTTC
>TRBD2|TRBJ2-5|NA|TRBV4-3|17
CASSRSRTSGAEGTQYF
TGCGCCAGCAGCAGAAGCAGGACTAGCGGGGCCGAAGGGACCCAGTACTTC
>TRBD1|TRBJ1-1|once|TRBV12-5|18
CASGLAHGTALRVPEAFF
TGTGCTAGTGGTTTGGCGCACGGGACAGCGCTTCGGGTGCCTGAAGCTTTCTTT
>NA|TRBJ2-7|NA|TRBV4-1|15
CASSQEVGHLYEQYF
TGCGCCAGCAGCCAAGAAGTGGGACACCTCTACGAGCAGTACTTC
>NA|TRBJ1-2|NA|TRBV20-1|10
CSATGNGYTF
TGCAGTGCTACAGGGAATGGCTACACCTTC
>NA|TRBJ1-2|NA|TRBV9|13
CASSVGGNYGYTF
TGTGCCAGCAGCGTAGGAGGAAACTATGGCTACACCTTC
>NA|TRBJ2-5|NA|TRBV7-9|15
CASSHGPGVQETQYF
TGTGCCAGCAGCCATGGTCCAGGGGTTCAAGAGACCCAGTACTTC
>NA|TRBJ2-7|NA|TRBV19|16
CASSSRQAPSSYEQYF
TGTGCCAGTAGTTCCAGACAGGCCCCGAGCTCCTACGAGCAGTACTTC
>NA|TRBJ2-7|NA|TRBV2|10
CASSWAEQYF
TGTGCCAGCAGTTGGGCCGAGCAGTACTTC
>NA|TRBJ1-6|NA|TRBV7-2|15
CASSLGPGLNSPLHF
TGTGCCAGCAGCTTAGGTCCAGGGTTAAATTCACCCCTCCACTTT
>TRBD2|TRBJ2-7|NA|TRBV7-2|17
CASSLATSGGLSYEQYF
TGTGCCAGCAGCTTAGCTACTAGCGGGGGCCTCTCCTACGAGCAGTACTTC
>NA|TRBJ1-1|NA|TRBV7-4|14
CASSLAGQNTEAFF
TGTGCCAGCAGCTTGGCGGGCCAGAACACTGAAGCTTTCTTT
>NA|TRBJ1-1|NA|TRBV18|12
CASSSRGTEAFF
TGTGCCAGCTCATCCAGAGGCACTGAAGCTTTCTTT
>TRBD1|TRBJ2-7|NA|TRBV19|15
CASSNRDRASYEQYF
TGTGCCAGTAGTAACCGGGACAGGGCTTCGTACGAGCAGTACTTC
>NA|TRBJ1-5|few|TRBV10-3|13
CAITRDINQPQHF
TGTGCCATCACCCGGGATATTAATCAGCCCCAGCATTTT
>NA|TRBJ1-1|NA|TRBV7-9|15
CASSFGGVSGTEAFF
TGTGCCAGCAGCTTCGGAGGGGTCTCCGGCACTGAAGCTTTCTTT
>TRBD2|TRBJ2-7|NA|TRBV7-9|15
CASSLSGTQTYEQYF
TGTGCCAGCAGCTTAAGCGGGACCCAAACCTACGAGCAGTACTTC
>TRBD1|TRBJ2-7|NA|TRBV6-5|14
CASSTGTGAYEQYF
TGTGCCAGCAGCACCGGGACAGGGGCCTACGAGCAGTACTTC
>NA|TRBJ2-7|few|TRBV20-1|14
CSASDARGTYEQYF
TGCAGTGCTAGTGACGCAAGAGGGACCTACGAGCAGTACTTC
>NA|TRBJ2-7|NA|TRBV6-2/TRBV6-3|16
CASSHSVRDNDYEQYF
TGTGCCAGCAGTCACTCCGTCAGGGACAACGACTACGAGCAGTACTTC
>NA|TRBJ1-1|NA|TRBV27|16
CASSSPSGGMNTEAFF
TGTGCCAGCAGTTCCCCTTCCGGAGGGATGAACACTGAAGCTTTCTTT
>NA|TRBJ2-3|NA|TRBV5-1|13
CASSVGSGDTQYF
TGCGCCAGCAGCGTCGGAAGCGGGGATACGCAGTATTTT
>NA|TRBJ2-5|NA|TRBV5-3|14
CARSSPVQGETQYF
TGTGCCAGAAGCTCACCGGTTCAGGGAGAGACCCAGTACTTC
>NA|TRBJ1-2|NA|TRBV7-2|16
CASSLYSGGQGDGYTF
TGTGCCAGCAGCTTATATTCCGGGGGGCAGGGAGATGGCTACACCTTC
>NA|TRBJ2-1|NA|TRBV7-3|14
CASSLISGSDEQFF
TGTGCCAGCAGCTTAATTTCCGGGAGTGATGAGCAGTTCTTC
>TRBD1|TRBJ1-4|NA|TRBV27|15
CASSQGERANEKLFF
TGCGCCAGCTCTCAGGGGGAGAGGGCTAATGAAAAACTGTTTTTT
>TRBD1|TRBJ1-4|NA|TRBV5-1|14
CASSWDRGNEKLFF
TGCGCCAGCAGCTGGGACAGGGGTAATGAAAAACTGTTTTTT
>NA|TRBJ2-7|NA|TRBV4-3|15
CASSQELIGAYEQYF
TGCGCCAGCAGCCAAGAGCTTATTGGAGCCTACGAGCAGTACTTC
>NA|TRBJ2-7|NA|TRBV6-8|15
CASSWNRVSSYEQYF
TGTGCCAGCAGTTGGAACAGGGTTAGCTCCTACGAGCAGTACTTC
>TRBD1|TRBJ2-5|NA|TRBV7-6|16
CASSLGTGGVQETQYF
TGTGCCAGCAGCTTAGGTACAGGGGGAGTCCAAGAGACCCAGTACTTC
>TRBD1|TRBJ2-5|NA|TRBV27|13
CASSWTGGETQYF
TGTGCCAGCAGTTGGACAGGGGGGGAGACCCAGTACTTC
>TRBD1|TRBJ2-7|few|TRBV6-4|13
CASSDTDRGVKYF
TGTGCCAGCAGTGACACGGACAGGGGGGTAAAGTACTTC
>NA|TRBJ1-5|NA|TRBV6-5|14
CASSREYLYQPQHF
TGTGCCAGTTCTCGGGAGTACCTTTATCAGCCCCAGCATTTT
>TRBD1|TRBJ2-1|NA|TRBV5-8|14
CASSPGQRYNEQFF
TGTGCCAGCAGCCCGGGACAGCGGTACAATGAGCAGTTCTTC
>NA|TRBJ1-1|NA|TRBV5-5|12
CASSLSRTEAFF
TGTGCCAGCAGCTTGAGCCGGACTGAAGCTTTCTTT
>NA|TRBJ1-1|few|TRBV30|13
CAWRTGLNTEAFF
TGTGCCTGGAGGACAGGACTGAACACTGAAGCTTTCTTT
>NA|TRBJ1-5|NA|TRBV10-1|13
CASSGAGGQPQHF
TGCGCCAGCAGTGGGGCGGGGGGTCAGCCCCAGCATTTT
>NA|TRBJ2-5|NA|TRBV5-4|13
CASSLPRGETQYF
TGTGCCAGCAGCTTGCCTAGGGGCGAGACCCAGTACTTC
>NA|TRBJ1-2|NA|TRBV18|12
CASSEDFYGYTF
TGTGCCAGCTCAGAAGACTTCTATGGCTACACCTTC
>TRBD1|TRBJ1-5|NA|TRBV6-2/TRBV6-3|15
CASSLLDRGLGPQHF
TGTGCCAGCAGCCTTTTGGACAGGGGGCTAGGACCCCAGCATTTT
>NA|TRBJ2-3|once|TRBV7-9|12
CASSSTPPGMNF
TGTGCCAGCAGCTCGACCCCCCCCGGGATGAATTTT
>NA|TRBJ1-1|NA|TRBV28|16
CASNPPGQFMNTEAFF
TGTGCCAGCAATCCCCCTGGACAGTTCATGAACACTGAAGCTTTCTTT
>NA|TRBJ1-2|NA|TRBV29-1|12
CSADGGGYGYTF
TGCAGCGCCGACGGGGGAGGCTATGGCTACACCTTC
>NA|TRBJ2-1|NA|TRBV7-6|16
CASSLGDLGGYNEQFF
TGTGCCAGCAGCTTAGGGGATCTAGGGGGATACAATGAGCAGTTCTTC
>TRBD1|TRBJ1-5|NA|TRBV7-8|16
CASSAVTGLIIQPQHF
TGTGCCAGCAGCGCCGTGACAGGGCTAATTATTCAGCCCCAGCATTTT
>TRBD2|TRBJ2-1|NA|TRBV4-1|13
CATRGGSHNEQFF
TGCGCCACCCGGGGCGGGAGCCACAATGAGCAGTTCTTC
>NA|TRBJ1-2|NA|TRBV5-4|14
CASSLAPGDYGYTF
TGTGCCAGCAGCTTGGCCCCAGGGGACTATGGCTACACCTTC
>NA|TRBJ1-1|once|TRBV7-9|16
CASSPSGLPQEFEAFF
TGTGCCAGCAGCCCATCAGGCCTCCCTCAAGAATTTGAAGCTTTCTTT
>TRBD2|TRBJ2-5|NA|TRBV28|16
CASDTSGSTYQETQYF
TGTGCCAGCGATACTAGCGGGAGTACGTACCAAGAGACCCAGTACTTC
>TRBD1|TRBJ1-2|NA|TRBV27|18
CASSLWGPRQGQNYGYTF
TGTGCCAGCAGTTTATGGGGCCCTAGACAGGGGCAGAACTATGGCTACACCTTC
>TRBD1|TRBJ1-1|NA|TRBV7-9|18
CASSLGIGQGALNTEAFF
TGTGCCAGCAGCTTAGGAATCGGACAGGGAGCTTTGAACACTGAAGCTTTCTTT
>TRBD1|TRBJ1-1|NA|TRBV5-1|16
CASSLGTGVLDTEAFF
TGCGCCAGCAGCTTGGGGACAGGAGTGTTGGACACTGAAGCTTTCTTT